This TCR beta chain was sequenced during a study of T-cell reconstitution after alpha-beta-depleted transplantation in children. Study observations and caveats: Newly produced T cells mostly provided counts and TCRbeta diversity after one year, as hyperexpanded clones declined. Some patients' high day-60 TCRbeta diversity was traced to surviving recipient T cells and thymic progenitors. It was reported that alpha-beta T cells came from several hundred expanded graft clones (about two months after transplant).

The CDR3 covers 13 residues. V lost 6 bases and J lost 1; bases outside the gene matches: 3. Per the germline V gene, CDR1 is SQVTM and CDR2 is ANQGSEA. This clonotype was detected only a few times. Its antigen remains unidentified. Preparation of the TCRbeta library was carried out with unique molecular identifiers. Using its own MiXCR run on the PCR reads, TCRdb lists one record per CDR3 protein. This table holds approximately 980,000 distinct CDR3 sequences, about 31% found once. This TCR was recovered from a boy under three years old who had a stem cell transplant for SCID, so the T cells may come from the graft donor. This rearrangement joins TRBV29-1 to TRBJ2-4, with 7 bases aligning to TRBD1. Sequencing used PBMCs, mostly from graft donor cells, obtained 360 days after TCRalphabeta/CD19-depleted stem cell transplant. The CDR3 nucleotides read TGCAGCGTCGTACAGGGGGCCAAAAACATTCAGTACTTC. This gives the protein CSVVQGAKNIQYF.